Listed below are T cell receptor beta chains from one sample, sequenced in a study of OX40 agonist ivuxolimab in advanced cancers. The method was immunoSEQ multiplex PCR; TCRdb's version includes in-frame clones alone and lacks a portion of them. The table shows around 110,000 clones, with around 93% occurring only once. This material consisted of CD4+ or CD8+ T cells sorted from blood, taken in a trial of the OX40 agonist ivuxolimab. The receptors were sampled from an adult with an advanced solid tumor such as melanoma, head and neck, liver or kidney cancer. CDR3s include the opening cysteine and the closing phenylalanine or tryptophan. The D gene is left open where the match is weak. Clone size is not always given. Where it is, it says once, few, many or a class for expanded clones.

j_call | clone_size | v_call | d_call | cdr3_aa | cdr3_nt
TRBJ2-4 | NA | TRBV29-1 | NA | CSVGGLRGTKNIQYF | TGCAGCGTTGGGGGACTCAGGGGAACCAAAAACATTCAGTACTTC
TRBJ2-1 | NA | TRBV7-3 | TRBD2 | CASSFRGIGMREGRYNEQFF | TGTGCCAGCAGTTTTCGGGGGATTGGAATGAGGGAGGGCAGGTACAATGAGCAGTTCTTC
TRBJ2-7 | NA | TRBV2 | NA | CASSVETIRYEQYF | TGTGCCAGCAGTGTGGAGACAATTCGTTACGAGCAGTACTTC
TRBJ2-3 | NA | TRBV6-5 | NA | CASSYSPTGSTDTQYF | TGTGCCAGCAGTTATTCCCCGACAGGAAGCACAGATACGCAGTATTTT
TRBJ2-1 | NA | TRBV11-2 | NA | CASSLEAFNEQFF | TGTGCCAGCAGCTTAGAGGCGTTCAATGAGCAGTTCTTC
TRBJ1-1 | NA | TRBV27 | NA | CASSSSLNMDTEAFF | TGTGCCAGCAGTTCCTCACTCAACATGGACACTGAAGCTTTCTTT
TRBJ2-3 | NA | TRBV7-3 | TRBD2 | CASTLAGTDTQYF | TGTGCCAGCACCCTAGCGGGAACAGATACGCAGTATTTT
TRBJ2-5 | NA | TRBV19 | NA | CASTRWGLGTAGETQYF | TGTGCCAGTACTCGGTGGGGACTCGGGACTGCCGGGGAGACCCAGTACTTC
TRBJ2-7 | NA | TRBV5-1 | NA | CASSLAAAARSYEQYF | TGCGCCAGCAGCTTGGCCGCGGCAGCGCGCTCCTACGAGCAGTACTTC
TRBJ1-6 | once | TRBV9 | NA | CASSPPRGSWNSPLHF | TGTGCCAGCAGCCCCCCCAGGGGCTCTTGGAATTCACCCCTCCACTTT
TRBJ2-7 | NA | TRBV6-5 | TRBD1 | CASRATGAPYEQYF | TGTGCCAGCAGGGCGACAGGGGCTCCCTACGAGCAGTACTTC
TRBJ2-2 | NA | TRBV2 | TRBD2 | CASSTSGSGVTGELFF | TGTGCCAGCAGTACTAGCGGGAGTGGCGTTACCGGGGAGCTGTTTTTT
TRBJ2-7 | NA | TRBV19 | TRBD2 | CASSIRGGLAEQYF | TGTGCCAGTAGTATACGCGGGGGACTAGCCGAGCAGTACTTC
TRBJ2-5 | few | TRBV28 | NA | CASMGGKETQYF | TGTGCCAGCATGGGGGGCAAAGAGACCCAGTACTTC
TRBJ1-4 | NA | TRBV5-4 | NA | CASSLGQGNGKLFF | TGTGCCAGCAGCTTGGGCCAGGGAAACGGAAAACTGTTTTTT
TRBJ1-5 | NA | TRBV28 | NA | CASMDRNQPQHF | TGTGCCAGCATGGATAGGAATCAGCCCCAGCATTTT